This TCR beta chain was recorded in a study of cytomegalovirus exposure and HLA in healthy donors. At sampling all donors were nominally healthy, likely with unrecorded immune exposures. General observations from the study: High sensitivity and specificity were reportedly achieved when the classifier diagnosed cytomegalovirus status.

PCR amplification relied on 60 Vbeta primers (plus 13 Jbeta primers). Sequencing was performed with immunoSEQ multiplex PCR; in TCRdb, only in-frame clones are kept and a portion is missing. In the table there are 95,000 to 100,000 clones, roughly 85% of which are singletons. CDR1 is SGHAT, CDR2 FQNNGV, per germline. This CDR3 has 15 amino acids. V shed 4 bases and J shed 4 bases, with 13 bases lying between them. As for this clone: Antigen unknown.

This chain uses TRBV11-2 with TRBJ1-4, with D perhaps matching TRBD1 (6 bases). The origin of this receptor is a man aged 25 to 40 in good health and CMV-seronegative. Sequenced sample: PBMCs. The CDR3 nucleotides are TGTGCCAGCAGCTCCAGGGGAGGGATTAATGAAAAACTGTTTTTT. Translation gives CASSSRGGINEKLFF.